This T cell receptor (beta chain) was recorded in a study of cytomegalovirus exposure and HLA in healthy donors. Study background: Findings of an earlier analysis included around 120 million unique TCR beta sequences from 180 million or so T cells. Points from the study as a whole: Common viral pathogens (according to a later analysis) appeared linked to several of the most significant clusters. Earlier results showed most TCR beta V segments being productive about 87% or about 30% of the time. Follow-up analysis later connected one missense variant in DCLRE1C with trimming of TCR beta V- and J-genes.

Germline CDR1 reads SGHNT; CDR2 reads YYREEE (reference sequence). The CDR3 length is 15 residues. Trimming removed 0 bases from V and 2 bases from J; junction bases left unmatched: 3. With 60 Vbeta and 13 Jbeta primers, the PCR was carried out. Sequencing was performed with immunoSEQ multiplex PCR; in TCRdb, only in-frame clones are kept and a portion is missing. The sample lists 55,000 to 75,000 clones, 78% occurring once. For this clone: Antigen unknown.

This sequence was found in a girl aged 10 to 17 in good health and CMV-seropositive. Input material: PBMCs. V is TRBV5-4 and J is TRBJ2-5; 8 bases fit TRBD2. CDR3 protein: CASSLVVAGQETQYF. CDR3 nucleotides: TGTGCCAGCAGCTTGGTAGTAGCGGGACAAGAGACCCAGTACTTC.